Listed here are 22 T cell receptor beta chains from one sample, sequenced in a study of cytomegalovirus exposure and HLA in healthy donors. Assay used: immunoSEQ multiplex PCR; TCRdb lists only in-frame clones, some missing. Seen here are more than 150,000 clones, 75% to 90% observed once, and the top ten hold about 7%. Sequencing was done on a sample of PBMCs. The source is a man aged 18 to 30 in good health and CMV-seropositive.

This clone has a single count. This sequence joins TRBV6-5 and TRBJ1-5; D uncertain. V lost 2 bases to trimming and J lost 2 bases, with 4 bases between them. The CDR3 runs to 13 residues. The germline V gene has CDR1 MNHEY and CDR2 SVGAGI. DNA for the CDR3: TGTGCCAGCAGTTACGCGGGCAATCAGCCCCAGCATTTT. Translation gives CASSYAGNQPQHF.

This clone has a single count. V usage is TRBV9 and J usage is TRBJ1-1; D unclear. Trimming shortened V by 6 bases and J by 0 bases, and 9 bases separated the two germline ends. Germline CDR1 is SGDLS and CDR2 is YYNGEE. The CDR3 spans 13 residues. The CDR3 here is CASNGGMNTEAFF. CDR3 bases: TGTGCCAGCAACGGAGGGATGAACACTGAAGCTTTCTTT.

The genes are TRBV9 and TRBJ1-2, with D uncertain. Per the germline V gene, CDR1 is SGDLS and CDR2 is YYNGEE. The CDR3 spans 14 residues. V dropped 2 bases and J dropped 1 base, with 9 bases sitting between them. The chain's CDR3 is CASSVGTSNYGYTF. For the CDR3, the DNA is TGTGCCAGCAGCGTGGGCACCAGTAACTATGGCTACACCTTC.

The table lists this clone with many counts. This chain links TRBV7-2 with TRBJ2-7; no definite D call. Trimming removed 5 bases at V and 1 base at J, with 15 bases between. Germline CDR1 is SGHTA and CDR2 is FQGNSA. The CDR3 has 15 amino acids. CDR3 sequence: CASSLRAGRSYEQYF. DNA for the CDR3: TGTGCCAGCAGCCTCAGAGCAGGTCGGTCCTACGAGCAGTACTTC. Combining the CDR3 with reference TRBV7-2 and TRBJ2-7 gives the whole variable domain GAGVSQSPSNKVTEKGKDVELRCDPISGHTALYWYRQSLGQGLEFLIYFQGNSAPDKSGLPSDRFSAERTGGSVSTLTIQRTQQEDSAVYLCASSLRAGRSYEQYFGPGTRLTVT.

This rearrangement joins TRBV9 to TRBJ2-7, with D possibly TRBD1 on 6 matching bases. V dropped 4 bases and J dropped 2 bases, with 16 bases sitting between them. CDR3 length equals 15 residues. The germline V gene encodes CDR1 SGDLS and CDR2 YYNGEE. CDR3 bases: TGTGCCAGCAGCCCTCAAGAGGGGGTGACCTACGAGCAGTACTTC. It codes for CASSPQEGVTYEQYF.

The V gene is TRBV6-5, the J gene TRBJ1-2; D not resolved. This CDR3 comprises 13 residues. The germline V and J ends were trimmed by 3 bases and 8 bases, with 13 bases remaining between them. Germline V gives CDR1 MNHEY, CDR2 SVGAGI. CDR3 in DNA: TGTGCCAGCAGTTATGATCGGGGTGAAGGCTACACCTTC. Protein sequence: CASSYDRGEGYTF.

This clone has a handful of counts. The rearrangement links TRBV5-1 to TRBJ2-7; D remains unclear. The germline V gene has CDR1 SGHRS and CDR2 YFSETQ. The CDR3 has 13 residues. V lost 4 bases, J lost 1 base, and 9 bases lay in between. CDR3 protein: CASSPERSYEQYF. The CDR3 DNA follows: TGCGCCAGCAGCCCTGAGCGTTCCTACGAGCAGTACTTC. Full variable domain (outside the CDR3, taken from reference TRBV5-1 and TRBJ2-7): KAGVTQTPRYLIKTRGQQVTLSCSPISGHRSVSWYQQTPGQGLQFLFEYFSETQRNKGNFPGRFSGRQFSNSRSEMNVSTLELGDSALYLCASSPERSYEQYFGPGTRLTVT.

As DNA, the CDR3 is TGTGCCAGCAGTCGAGCCTTTACCTACGAGCAGTACTTC. Protein product: CASSRAFTYEQYF. This sequence joins TRBV28 and TRBJ2-7, with D uncertain. Germline V gives CDR1 MDHEN, CDR2 SYDVKM. The CDR3 is 13 residues long. Trimming took off 5 bases at V and 2 bases at J, with 10 bases between the two ends.

The chain has TRBV11-2 and TRBJ2-2, with D possibly being TRBD2 (6 bases). The CDR3 consists of 14 residues. Per the germline V gene, CDR1 is SGHAT and CDR2 is FQNNGV. Trimming took 6 bases from V and 5 from J, leaving 13 bases between them. CDR3 residues: CASRGGTSTGELFF. The CDR3 region has the DNA TGTGCCAGCAGAGGCGGGACTTCAACCGGGGAGCTGTTTTTT.

The rearrangement links TRBV5-1 to TRBJ2-7; 8 positions agree with TRBD1. The V segment lost 0 bases and the J segment 2 bases; nucleotides outside the gene matches: 1. The CDR3 covers 14 residues. From germline, CDR1 is SGHRS and CDR2 YFSETQ. The chain's CDR3 is CASSLDRGTYEQYF. CDR3 nucleotide sequence: TGCGCCAGCAGCTTGGACAGGGGGACCTACGAGCAGTACTTC.

The chain recombines TRBV15 with TRBJ2-7; possible D gene TRBD2, 6 bases. This CDR3 contains 14 residues. The germline gives CDR1 LNHNV, CDR2 YYDKDF (reference sequence). Between the trimmed V and J ends, which lost 1 base and 0 bases, there was a span of 7 bases. For the CDR3, the DNA is TGTGCCACCAGCAGAGCGGGAGCCTCCTACGAGCAGTACTTC. It codes for CATSRAGASYEQYF.

The J gene is TRBJ2-5, the V gene TRBV29-1; tentatively, D is TRBD2 (5 bases). Germline V gene data show CDR1 as SQVTM and CDR2 as ANQGSEA. CDR3 length: 11 residues. V was clipped by 4 bases and J by 2 bases, with 5 bases between them. CDR3 sequence reads: CSVGTQETQYF. For the CDR3, the DNA is TGCAGCGTTGGGACTCAAGAGACCCAGTACTTC.

The chain carries TRBV7-9 and TRBJ2-1, with TRBD2 identical over 9 bases. There are 16 residues in the CDR3. V dropped 5 bases and J dropped 8; count of bases not matched to a gene: 13. Germline CDR1 SEHNR, CDR2 FQNEAQ (reference sequence). The CDR3 DNA sequence: TGTGCCAGCAGCCCCGCCGGACTAGCGCGTCGGTATGAGCAGTTCTTC. Its protein is CASSPAGLARRYEQFF.

This chain uses TRBV4-1 with TRBJ2-7; TRBD1 agrees at 7 bases. Germline V gives CDR1 MGHRA, CDR2 YSYEKL. The CDR3 has 13 amino acids. V dropped 4 bases and J dropped 3; count of bases not matched to a gene: 3. The CDR3 region has the DNA TGCGCCAGCAGCCCTAGGACAGGCTACGAGCAGTACTTC. The encoded protein is CASSPRTGYEQYF.

This chain joins TRBV29-1 and TRBJ2-7; 10 bases map to TRBD1. J lost 1 base, V lost 4 bases, and 4 bases had no gene match. Germline V gene sequence: CDR1 SQVTM, CDR2 ANQGSEA. This CDR3 spans 14 amino acids. CDR3 sequence: CSVAGTGESYEQYF. The CDR3 DNA sequence: TGCAGCGTTGCCGGGACAGGGGAATCCTACGAGCAGTACTTC.

This clone was seen only a few times. The chain has TRBV30 and TRBJ1-1; tentatively, D is TRBD1 (5 bases). CDR3 length: 14 amino acids. The germline gives CDR1 GTSNPN, CDR2 SVGIG (reference sequence). Trimming removed 5 bases from V and 1 base from J, with 14 bases in between. The CDR3 DNA follows: TGTGCCTGGGTGGACGATGACAGGAACACTGAAGCTTTCTTT. This translates into CAWVDDDRNTEAFF.

The chain is built from TRBV7-2 and TRBJ2-5, with D tentatively TRBD1 (5 bases). CDR1 and CDR2 from the germline V gene are SGHTA and FQGNSA. V dropped 2 bases and J dropped 4 bases, with 8 bases sitting between them. CDR3 length: 13 residues. The CDR3 coding sequence is TGTGCCAGCAGCTTAATAGGGGTAGAGACCCAGTACTTC. This codes for CASSLIGVETQYF.

The chain links TRBV28 to TRBJ2-2, with D unclear. V lost 8 bases and J lost 0, with 7 bases in between. The CDR3 has 13 residues. Germline CDR1 MDHEN, CDR2 SYDVKM. This chain's CDR3 is CASPAPNTGELFF. DNA for the CDR3: TGTGCCAGCCCTGCGCCGAACACCGGGGAGCTGTTTTTT.

The rearrangement links TRBV9 to TRBJ2-3; 10 bases map to TRBD2. This CDR3 is built from 15 residues. The trim removed 0 bases at V and 6 bases at J, leaving 4 bases unmatched. Germline values: CDR1 SGDLS, CDR2 YYNGEE. The CDR3 reads CASSVGTSGRDTQYF. In nucleotides, the CDR3 is TGTGCCAGCAGCGTAGGGACTAGCGGCAGGGATACGCAGTATTTT.

This chain links TRBV7-2 with TRBJ2-7; D uncertain. The V and J ends lost 5 bases and 5 bases respectively, with 10 bases between them. The CDR3 is 12 amino acids. The germline V gene has CDR1 SGHTA and CDR2 FQGNSA. CDR3 sequence reads: CASSKRSDEQYF. The CDR3 DNA reads TGTGCCAGCAGCAAACGAAGCGACGAGCAGTACTTC.

The V call is TRBV7-9, the J call TRBJ2-5, with TRBD2 matching over 9 bases. Per the germline V gene, CDR1 is SEHNR and CDR2 is FQNEAQ (reference sequence). V lost 1 base and J lost 5; bases outside the gene matches: 11. This CDR3 has 17 amino acids. The CDR3 sequence: CASSLGAGGARGETQYF. In DNA, the CDR3 is TGTGCCAGCAGCTTAGGAGCGGGGGGCGCGCGTGGGGAGACCCAGTACTTC.

The gene calls are TRBV28 and TRBJ2-1; D possibly corresponds to TRBD1 (5 bases). CDR1 MDHEN and CDR2 SYDVKM come from the germline V gene. V shed 4 bases and J shed 10 bases, with 8 bases lying between them. This CDR3 is built from 11 residues. The CDR3 bases are TGTGCCAGCAGTTCCTCAGGGGAGCAGTTCTTC. This translates into CASSSSGEQFF.